This record covers a single T cell receptor (beta chain). Its cognate antigen has yet to be identified. Base qualities are not recorded, but no much larger clone differs from it by a single base. The entry originates in a study of blood T cell repertoires in COVID-19 (dated by TCRdb to 2019 to 2021). For the wider study: The collaborator samples originated in the United States, Italy and Spain and spanned the acute and convalescent phases of COVID-19. The prospective study material was composed of cDNA or gDNA derived from T cells, B-cell-depleted T cells, or PBMCs. Deeply sampled blood TCRbeta repertoires from subjects exposed to, actively infected with, or recovered from COVID-19 were included in the dataset. The repertoires were released in a freely available public database intended as a resource for research on the immune response to SARS-CoV-2. Samples were obtained from the ongoing ImmuneRACE study (first 160 participants) and from 950 to 1,500 subjects provided by 6 global collaborators. Nearly every sample came with metadata listing a de-identified subject ID, COVID-19 status, age in years and sex. Where available, HLA class I and class II types were taken from metadata supplied by the sample provider and were not determined by assay-based typing.

Collaborating institutions collected whole blood in K2EDTA tubes following their own protocols. Collaborator samples were shipped for TCRbeta analysis as frozen whole blood, isolated PBMCs, or DNA extracted from either sample type. The germline V gene encodes CDR1 SGHVS and CDR2 FNYEAQ. V is reduced by 5 bases and J by 8 bases, leaving a spacing of 13 bases between them. The CDR3 runs 13 residues from the cysteine to the phenylalanine. The kept DNA is CDR3 alone, 39 bases in frame from the first base. The immunoSEQ Assay, a bias-controlled multiplex PCR, was used to amplify TCRbeta CDR3 regions from genomic DNA. From the authors' description of their analysis: The number of nucleated cells in each sample was estimated by amplification of reference gene primers within the assay. To quantify the absolute abundance of each unique TCRbeta CDR3 rearrangement, sequence reads were collapsed and filtered. For each sample, productive Simpson clonality was calculated as the square root of Simpson's diversity index across productive rearrangements. In its TCRdb copy, this immuneACCESS table keeps in-frame sequences only and misses some clones. Where compared with another copy, unresolved V genes explain less than half of these, and the others have no known cause. The V and J calls and the clone size are those of that table, but D and trimming were determined from the DNA. This sample holds 54,000 or so clones; over 80% were observed only once. Of the sample, under 2% falls within the top ten clones.

What the work shows at the level of the full study, not this receptor alone: Clinical and demographic metadata were provided uncurated, with the amount varying by source and participant.

This receptor chain uses TRBV7-6 and TRBJ1-3, with the D segment identity uncertain. The sequencing sample was made of peripheral blood. This clonotype originated in a woman aged 55-69 years with acute or convalescent COVID-19. The CDR3 is CASSPPNLDTIYF. In nucleotide form, the sequence is TGTGCCAGCAGCCCACCTAACCTAGACACCATATATTTT.